These T cell receptor beta chains were read from a single sample in a study of blood T cell repertoires in COVID-19. The protocol was immunoSEQ multiplex PCR, while the TCRdb copy is restricted to in-frame clones and leaves out a portion. The sample consists of around 450,000 clones, 75% to 90% of them appearing once. The sequencing input was PBMCs or T cells enriched from blood (not recorded which). All receptors come from a woman aged 18-30 years who had recovered from COVID-19. Each CDR3 is given without its conserved first and last residue.

V,J,length,CDR3
TRBV29-1,TRBJ2-5,12,SVCPAGDPLTQY
TRBV27,TRBJ2-7,13,ASSPGGGITYEQY
TRBV30,TRBJ1-2,13,AWNIPRVAAEGYT
TRBV11-2,TRBJ2-3,11,ASSLPTTDTQY
TRBV4-1,TRBJ1-4,15,ASSQVGQRREEEKLF
TRBV6-1,TRBJ1-4,15,ASSEEPGGATNEKLF
TRBV6-5,TRBJ1-1,9,ASSSTVQAF
TRBV7-2,TRBJ2-7,13,ASSPSQGVTHEQY
TRBV4-2,TRBJ1-5,11,ASPDRGLQPQH
TRBV5-4,TRBJ2-7,13,ASSPSKDRIYEQY
TRBV4-2,TRBJ2-1,12,ASSHPGLRNEQF
TRBV30,TRBJ1-5,11,AWSEGGMQPQH
TRBV5-4,TRBJ1-1,13,ASSSGQGAGTEAF